Presented here are 11 T cell receptor beta chains from one specimen sequenced in a study of T-cell reconstitution after alpha-beta-depleted transplantation in children. Library preparation (for TCRbeta) was performed with unique molecular identifiers. Using its own MiXCR run on the PCR reads, TCRdb lists one record per CDR3 protein. The top ten clones hold about 5.5% of a sample with 200,000 to 250,000 distinct CDR3 sequences, 5.5% to 7% of them seen once. This material consisted of PBMCs, taken before TCRalphabeta/CD19-depleted stem cell transplant. The receptors were sampled from a boy aged 2-9 years with acute lymphoblastic leukemia, due to receive a stem cell transplant.

There are many counts of this clonotype. This rearrangement joins TRBV20-1 to TRBJ2-1; 9 nucleotides line up with TRBD1. V dropped 4 bases and J dropped 5; count of bases not matched to a gene: 9. There are 15 residues in the CDR3. CDR1 and CDR2 (germline): DFQATT, SNEGSKA (reference sequence). The CDR3 loop reads CSATSRRQGDNEQFF. DNA of the CDR3: TGCAGTGCTACCTCCCGGAGACAGGGGGACAATGAGCAGTTCTTC.

This clonotype was observed at least ten times. The chain uses TRBV5-1 and TRBJ2-1; 10 nucleotides agree with TRBD2. The CDR3 consists of 17 residues. V was pared by 5 bases and J by 2 bases, with 10 bases of the junction left unmatched. Germline CDR1 and CDR2: SGHRS and YFSETQ. CDR3 DNA sequence: TGCGCCAGCAGACTCACCACCAGCGGGAGGGCCTACAATGAGCAGTTCTTC. It codes for CASRLTTSGRAYNEQFF.

V gene TRBV20-1 combines with J gene TRBJ2-1; no reliable D call. CDR1 is DFQATT, CDR2 SNEGSKA, per germline (reference sequence). The V end was cut by 6 bases, the J end by 6 bases, with 18 bases between. This CDR3 has 14 amino acids. The CDR3 region has the DNA TGCAGTGCCCCAAGGCCAACGGGTTTCAATGAGCAGTTCTTC. It specifies CSAPRPTGFNEQFF.

The chain links TRBV6-1 to TRBJ2-5, with 13 bases aligning to TRBD2. Germline V gene lookup returns CDR1 MNHNS and CDR2 SASEGT. This CDR3 has 18 residues. V lost 6 bases, J lost 0 bases, and 10 bases stayed unmatched. The CDR3 nucleotides read TGTGCCAGCAGATCTGGGACTAGCGGGGAGACGTACCAAGAGACCCAGTACTTC. The encoded protein is CASRSGTSGETYQETQYF.

This clonotype was picked up many times. The chain joins TRBV11-2 to TRBJ2-1; D unresolved. V gave up 1 base and J gave up 6 bases, with 7 bases separating them. The length of the CDR3 is 13 residues. Germline V lookup: CDR1 SGHAT, CDR2 FQNNGV. The CDR3: CASSLAIGNEQFF. DNA of the CDR3: TGTGCCAGCAGCTTAGCGATCGGCAATGAGCAGTTCTTC.

This clonotype occurred a few times. This chain connects TRBV18 to TRBJ2-1; TRBD2 aligns across 9 bases. Germline V lookup: CDR1 KGHSH, CDR2 LQKENI. The J segment lost 8 bases and the V segment lost 3 bases, leaving 8 bases of the junction unmatched. The CDR3 covers 15 residues. For the CDR3, the DNA is TGTGCCAGCTCACCTCCTAGCGGGATCAACGATGAGCAGTTCTTC. This encodes CASSPPSGINDEQFF.

This clonotype was found many times. The genes are TRBV29-1 and TRBJ2-7; 7 bases align to TRBD1. Per the germline V gene, CDR1 is SQVTM and CDR2 is ANQGSEA. The CDR3 runs to 13 residues. After removal of 4 bases from V and 3 bases from J, the junction contained 6 bases not matched to a gene. CDR3 nucleotide sequence: TGCAGCGTTGGACGGGCAGGGGGCTACGAGCAGTACTTC. As protein: CSVGRAGGYEQYF.

This clonotype has ten or more counts. The chain employs TRBV28 and TRBJ2-7; no clear D. Germline V gives CDR1 MDHEN, CDR2 SYDVKM. V was cut by 5 bases and J by 0 bases, with 8 bases left in between. There are 13 residues in the CDR3. The CDR3 region is CASSLLGSYEQYF. The CDR3 bases are TGTGCCAGCAGTCTCTTGGGCTCCTACGAGCAGTACTTC.

This clonotype appeared many times. This chain connects TRBV2 to TRBJ2-7, with 9 bases that match TRBD1. Germline V gene lookup returns CDR1 SNHLY and CDR2 FYNNEI. V was pared by 8 bases and J by 4 bases, with 0 bases of the junction left unmatched. The CDR3 loop spans 11 amino acids. CDR3 residues: CASGQGYEQYF. The CDR3 DNA is TGTGCCAGCGGACAGGGGTACGAGCAGTACTTC.

The rearrangement links TRBV29-1 to TRBJ2-3, with 7 nucleotides matching TRBD1. CDR1 is SQVTM and CDR2 is ANQGSEA in the germline V gene. CDR3 size: 13 residues. J lost 1 base, V lost 4 bases, and 2 bases had no gene match. CDR3 protein: CSVVGQGTDTQYF. The CDR3 bases are TGCAGCGTTGTAGGACAGGGCACAGATACGCAGTATTTT.

This clonotype was found many times. The CDR3 sequence: CSVASGGEGEQYF. CDR3 in DNA: TGCAGCGTTGCTTCAGGGGGCGAGGGGGAGCAGTACTTC. The chain couples TRBV29-1 to TRBJ2-7; 8 bases align to TRBD1. Germline CDR1 SQVTM, CDR2 ANQGSEA. The CDR3 runs to 13 residues. Trimming cost V 4 bases and J 7 bases; bases outside gene matches: 9.